Listed here are 11 T cell receptor beta chains from one sample, sequenced in a study of T cell changes during pregnancy in multiple sclerosis. Here immunoSEQ multiplex PCR was the method, and the copy in TCRdb shows in-frame clones only, minus some. There are 55,000 to 95,000 clones in the sample; around nine tenths occur only once, and approximately 2% lies in the top ten. This material consisted of peripheral blood, taken in the second trimester of pregnancy. Receptor source: a female donor in good health, enrolled as a control in a pregnancy study.

This sequence joins TRBV5-5 and TRBJ1-3; no reliable D call. This CDR3 is built from 14 residues. Trimming took off 1 base at V and 4 bases at J, with 9 bases between the two ends. Germline V lookup: CDR1 SGHKS, CDR2 YYEKEE (reference sequence). CDR3 DNA: TGTGCCAGCAGCTTGCGGGATTCCGGAAACACCATATATTTT. Protein: CASSLRDSGNTIYF.

CDR3 protein: CASRPSGVYEQYF. CDR3 sequence (DNA): TGTGCCAGCAGACCTAGCGGGGTCTACGAGCAGTACTTC. The chain links TRBV7-9 to TRBJ2-7, with TRBD2 identical over 9 bases. V was clipped by 6 bases and J by 3 bases; unmatched bases: 3. Per germline, CDR1 SEHNR and CDR2 FQNEAQ (reference sequence). This CDR3 spans 13 amino acids. Using reference TRBV7-9 and TRBJ2-7 for the parts outside the CDR3, the full variable domain is DTGVSQNPRHKITKRGQNVTFRCDPISEHNRLYWYRQTLGQGPEFLTYFQNEAQLEKSRLLSDRFSAERPKGSFSTLEIQRTEQGDSAMYLCASRPSGVYEQYFGPGTRLTVT.

This sequence joins TRBV30 and TRBJ1-2; D gene uncertain. V shed 8 bases and J shed 3 bases, with 16 bases lying between them. Germline-derived CDR1 and CDR2 are GTSNPN and SVGIG (reference sequence). This CDR3 has 13 residues. This CDR3 is CALSGLIHYGYTF. For the CDR3, the DNA is TGTGCCCTCAGTGGGCTTATCCACTATGGCTACACCTTC.

The V gene is TRBV7-9, the J gene TRBJ1-2; a possible D gene is TRBD1 (5 bases). Germline assignment: CDR1 SEHNR and CDR2 FQNEAQ (reference sequence). The CDR3 totals 15 residues. V gave up 1 base and J gave up 2 bases, with 11 bases separating them. The CDR3 is CASSLGDSRNYGYTF. The DNA for the CDR3 is TGTGCCAGCAGCTTAGGTGACAGCCGAAACTATGGCTACACCTTC.

The chain joins TRBV7-9 to TRBJ2-7; 7 bases map to TRBD1. The CDR3 consists of 13 residues. The junction had 2 bases not matched to a gene; V was cut back by 5 bases and J by 1 base. Germline V CDR1 and CDR2: SEHNR, FQNEAQ (reference sequence). CDR3 in DNA: TGTGCCAGCAGCACGACAGGGTCCTACGAGCAGTACTTC. It yields the protein CASSTTGSYEQYF.

J is TRBJ2-2 and V is TRBV7-2; TRBD1 is a possible D gene (5 bases). Germline loops: CDR1 SGHTA, CDR2 FQGNSA. The V gene lost 3 bases and the J gene lost 8 bases, with 13 bases spanning the gap. The CDR3 is made up of 14 amino acids. CDR3 sequence reads: CASSLEFGAGELFF. In DNA, the CDR3 is TGTGCCAGCAGCTTGGAGTTTGGGGCTGGGGAGCTGTTTTTT.

V usage is TRBV6-5 and J usage is TRBJ2-2; 7 positions match TRBD1. The CDR3 covers 14 residues. Looked up from germline, CDR1 is MNHEY and CDR2 is SVGAGI. After removal of 7 bases from V and 4 bases from J, the junction contained 6 bases not matched to a gene. The CDR3 sequence is CASTGDRATGELFF. CDR3 DNA sequence: TGTGCCAGCACGGGCGACAGGGCCACCGGGGAGCTGTTTTTT.

V usage is TRBV7-2 and J usage is TRBJ2-5, with 8 bases aligning to TRBD2. With the DNA end fitting TRBJ2-7 better, the J assignment may be wrong. The CDR3 consists of 15 residues. The germline CDR1 and CDR2 sequences are SGHTA and FQGNSA. The CDR3 nucleotides are TGTGCCAGCAGCTCCTTTAGCGGGACCCCCTACGAGCAGTACTTC. It translates to CASSSFSGTPYEQYF.

This rearrangement joins TRBV4-2 to TRBJ2-3, with 10 bases aligning to TRBD2. Germline CDR1 reads LGHNA; CDR2 reads YNFKEQ. J was trimmed by 4 bases and V by 4 bases; bases with no gene match: 20. CDR3 length: 20 residues. Here the CDR3 DNA reads TGTGCCAGCAGCCGCCGTCCAGCGGGGGGGCAGTATATAGGCCCAGATACGCAGTATTTT. Amino acids: CASSRRPAGGQYIGPDTQYF.

The chain has TRBV27 and TRBJ1-4, with no clear D. Trimming stripped 2 bases from V and 8 bases from J, with 9 bases between. CDR1 is MNHEY and CDR2 is SMNVEV in the germline V gene (reference sequence). CDR3 length equals 13 residues. CDR3 residues: CASSLTVWEKLFF. In nucleotides, the CDR3 is TGTGCCAGCAGTTTAACAGTTTGGGAAAAACTGTTTTTT.

The V and J genes are TRBV7-2 and TRBJ2-3, with 14 positions matching TRBD2. CDR3 length equals 16 residues. Per germline, CDR1 SGHTA and CDR2 FQGNSA. V gave up 5 bases and J gave up 3 bases; unmatched junction bases: 4. The CDR3 reads CASSLGTSGGTDTQYF. The DNA for the CDR3 is TGTGCCAGCAGCCTCGGGACTAGCGGGGGAACAGATACGCAGTATTTT.